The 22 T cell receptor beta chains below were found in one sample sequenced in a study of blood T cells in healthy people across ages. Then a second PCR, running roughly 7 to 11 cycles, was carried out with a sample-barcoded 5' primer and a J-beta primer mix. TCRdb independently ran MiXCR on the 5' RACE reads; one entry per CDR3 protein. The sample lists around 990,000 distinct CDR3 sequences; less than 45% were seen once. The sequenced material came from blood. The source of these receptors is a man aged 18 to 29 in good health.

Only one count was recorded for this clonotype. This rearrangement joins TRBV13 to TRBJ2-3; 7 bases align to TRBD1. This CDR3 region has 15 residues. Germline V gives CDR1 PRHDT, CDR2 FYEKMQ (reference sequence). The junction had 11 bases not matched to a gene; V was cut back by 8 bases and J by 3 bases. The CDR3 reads CASAGRDRSTDTQYF. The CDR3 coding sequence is TGTGCCAGCGCCGGCCGGGACAGATCAACAGATACGCAGTATTTT.

CDR3 protein: CASSGTSGDKTQYF. As DNA, the CDR3 is TGTGCCAGCAGTGGGACTAGCGGGGATAAGACCCAGTACTTC. The chain recombines TRBV12-3 or TRBV12-4 with TRBJ2-5, with 13 positions matching TRBD2. V shed 5 bases and J 6 bases; nucleotides not matched to a gene: 3. The CDR3 runs 14 residues.

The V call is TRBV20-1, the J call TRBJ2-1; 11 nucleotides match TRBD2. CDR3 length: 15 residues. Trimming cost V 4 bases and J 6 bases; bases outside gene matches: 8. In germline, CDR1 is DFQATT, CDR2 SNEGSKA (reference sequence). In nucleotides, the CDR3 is TGCAGTGCTACACTGCTAGCGGGGGGAACCAATGAGCAGTTCTTC. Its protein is CSATLLAGGTNEQFF.

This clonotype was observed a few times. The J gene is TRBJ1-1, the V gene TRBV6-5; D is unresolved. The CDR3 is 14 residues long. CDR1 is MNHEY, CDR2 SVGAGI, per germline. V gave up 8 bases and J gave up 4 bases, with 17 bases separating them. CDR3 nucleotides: TGTGCCAGCTCTCTGAAGGTTTTGGGCACTGAAGCTTTCTTT. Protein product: CASSLKVLGTEAFF.

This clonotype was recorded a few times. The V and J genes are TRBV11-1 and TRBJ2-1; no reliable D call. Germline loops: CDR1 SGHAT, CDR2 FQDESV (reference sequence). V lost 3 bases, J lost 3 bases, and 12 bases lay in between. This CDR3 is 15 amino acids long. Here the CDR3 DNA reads TGTGCCAGCAGCTTCTCCGGATACTACTACAATGAGCAGTTCTTC. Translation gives CASSFSGYYYNEQFF.

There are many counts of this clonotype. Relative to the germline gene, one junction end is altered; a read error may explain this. The CDR3 sequence: CASSPGQRTDTQYF. The CDR3 nucleotides are TGTGCCAGCAGTCCGGGACAGCGCACAGATACGCAGTATTTT. The chain is built from TRBV4-1 and TRBJ2-3, with 7 nucleotides matching TRBD1. CDR1 and CDR2 (germline): MGHRA, YSYEKL. This CDR3 has 14 amino acids.

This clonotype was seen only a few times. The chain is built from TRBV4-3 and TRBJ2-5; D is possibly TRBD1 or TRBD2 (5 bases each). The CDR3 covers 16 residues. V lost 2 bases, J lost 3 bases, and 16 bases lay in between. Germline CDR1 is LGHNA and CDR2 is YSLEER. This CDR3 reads CASSQIYSGTEETQYF. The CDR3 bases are TGCGCCAGCAGCCAAATCTATTCAGGGACGGAAGAGACCCAGTACTTC.

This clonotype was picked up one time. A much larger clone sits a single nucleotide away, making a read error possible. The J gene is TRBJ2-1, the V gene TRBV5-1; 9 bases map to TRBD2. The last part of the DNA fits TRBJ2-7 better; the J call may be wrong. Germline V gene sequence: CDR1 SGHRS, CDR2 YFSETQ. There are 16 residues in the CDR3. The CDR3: CASSFLAGSSYNEQYF. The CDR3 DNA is TGCGCCAGCAGCTTCCTAGCGGGAAGCTCCTACAATGAGCAGTACTTC.

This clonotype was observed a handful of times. The CDR3 spells CSARVQGAANTEAFF. In DNA form, the CDR3 reads TGCAGTGCTAGAGTACAGGGGGCTGCGAACACTGAAGCTTTCTTT. The gene calls are TRBV20-1 and TRBJ1-1; 9 bases are a match to TRBD1. In germline, CDR1 is DFQATT, CDR2 SNEGSKA (reference sequence). The CDR3 is 15 residues long. The V and J ends lost 1 base and 1 base, in that order; junction bases with no gene match: 4.

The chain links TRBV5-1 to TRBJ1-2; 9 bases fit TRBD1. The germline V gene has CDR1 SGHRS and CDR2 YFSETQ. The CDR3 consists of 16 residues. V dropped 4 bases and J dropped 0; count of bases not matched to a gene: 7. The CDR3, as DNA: TGCGCCAGCAGCATACGGACAGGGGAAGCTAACTATGGCTACACCTTC. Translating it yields CASSIRTGEANYGYTF.

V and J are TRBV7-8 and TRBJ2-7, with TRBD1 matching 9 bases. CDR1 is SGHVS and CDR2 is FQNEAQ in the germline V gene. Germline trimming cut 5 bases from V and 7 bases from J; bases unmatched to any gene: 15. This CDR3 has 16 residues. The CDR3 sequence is CASSPRTGVSHNEQYF. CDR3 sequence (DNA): TGTGCCAGCAGCCCCAGGACAGGGGTGTCACACAATGAGCAGTACTTC.

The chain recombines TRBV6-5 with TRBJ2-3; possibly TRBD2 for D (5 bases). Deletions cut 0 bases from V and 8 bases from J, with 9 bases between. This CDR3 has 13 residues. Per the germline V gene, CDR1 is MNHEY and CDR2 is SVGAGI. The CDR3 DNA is TGTGCCAGCAGTTACTCGGGTGCGGGTACGCAGTATTTT. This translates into CASSYSGAGTQYF.

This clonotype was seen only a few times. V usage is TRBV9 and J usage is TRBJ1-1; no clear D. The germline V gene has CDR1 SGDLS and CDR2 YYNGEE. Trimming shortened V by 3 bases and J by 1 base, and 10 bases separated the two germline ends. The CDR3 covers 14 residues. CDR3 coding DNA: TGTGCCAGCAGCGCCAGACAACGGAACACTGAAGCTTTCTTT. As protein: CASSARQRNTEAFF.

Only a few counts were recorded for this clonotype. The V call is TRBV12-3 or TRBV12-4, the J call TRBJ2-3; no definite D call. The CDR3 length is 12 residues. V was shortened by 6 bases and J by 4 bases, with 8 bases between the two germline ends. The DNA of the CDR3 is TGTGCCAGCAGCCAAACCCCAGATACGCAGTATTTT. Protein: CASSQTPDTQYF.

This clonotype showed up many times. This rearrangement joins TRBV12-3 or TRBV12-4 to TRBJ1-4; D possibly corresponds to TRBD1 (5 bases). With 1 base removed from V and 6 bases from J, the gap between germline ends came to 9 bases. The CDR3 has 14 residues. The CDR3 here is CASSLGGADEKLFF. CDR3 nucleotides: TGTGCCAGCAGTTTAGGAGGGGCAGATGAAAAACTGTTTTTT.

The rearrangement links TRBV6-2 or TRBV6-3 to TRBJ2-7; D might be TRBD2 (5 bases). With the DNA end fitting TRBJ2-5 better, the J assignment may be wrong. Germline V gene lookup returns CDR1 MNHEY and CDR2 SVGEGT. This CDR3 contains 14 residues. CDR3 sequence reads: CASTPERVSETQYF. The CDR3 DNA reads TGTGCCAGCACCCCGGAGAGGGTCTCAGAGACCCAGTACTTC.

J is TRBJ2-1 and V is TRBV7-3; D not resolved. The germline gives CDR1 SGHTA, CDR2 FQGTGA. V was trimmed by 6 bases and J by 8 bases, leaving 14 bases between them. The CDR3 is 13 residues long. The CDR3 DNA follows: TGTGCCAGCAGTCTTACCCTCTTGGATGAGCAGTTCTTC. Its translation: CASSLTLLDEQFF.

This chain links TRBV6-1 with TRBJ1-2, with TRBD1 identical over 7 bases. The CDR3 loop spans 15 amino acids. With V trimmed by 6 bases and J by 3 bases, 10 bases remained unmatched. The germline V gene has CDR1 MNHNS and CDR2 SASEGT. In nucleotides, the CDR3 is TGTGCCAGCAGCCGCACAGGGGAGATTGACTATGGCTACACCTTC. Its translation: CASSRTGEIDYGYTF.

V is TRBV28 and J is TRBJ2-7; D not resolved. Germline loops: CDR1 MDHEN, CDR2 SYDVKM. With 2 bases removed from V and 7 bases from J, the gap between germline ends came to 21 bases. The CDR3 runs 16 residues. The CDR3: CASSLGGGPSSREQYF. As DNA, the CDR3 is TGTGCCAGCAGTTTAGGTGGCGGTCCCAGTTCGAGAGAGCAGTACTTC.

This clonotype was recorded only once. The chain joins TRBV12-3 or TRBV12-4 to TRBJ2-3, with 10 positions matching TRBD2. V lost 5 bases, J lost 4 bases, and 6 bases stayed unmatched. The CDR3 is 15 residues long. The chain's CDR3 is CASSPGLAEADTQYF. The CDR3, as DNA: TGTGCCAGCAGTCCCGGACTAGCGGAGGCAGATACGCAGTATTTT.

The CDR3: CASSLHRGTDTQYF. The CDR3 DNA reads TGTGCCAGCAGCTTACACAGGGGCACAGATACGCAGTATTTT. The J gene is TRBJ2-3, the V gene TRBV11-2, with D maybe TRBD1 (6 bases). Trimming left V 2 bases short and J 1 base short, with 7 bases between. This CDR3 has 14 amino acids. Germline assignment: CDR1 SGHAT and CDR2 FQNNGV.

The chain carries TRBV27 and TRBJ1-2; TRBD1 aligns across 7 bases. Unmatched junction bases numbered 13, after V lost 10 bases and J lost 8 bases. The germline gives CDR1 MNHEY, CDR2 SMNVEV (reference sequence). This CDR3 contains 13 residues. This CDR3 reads CATWDRLLGGYTF. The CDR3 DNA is TGTGCCACCTGGGACAGACTACTCGGGGGCTACACCTTC.